These T cell receptor beta chains were read from a single sample in a study of blood T cell repertoires in COVID-19. TCRdb's copy holds only in-frame clones and misses some; the assay was immunoSEQ multiplex PCR. Of some 30,000 clones listed, roughly 83% are singletons. The sequenced sample was peripheral blood. These receptors were taken from a man aged 70-80 years with active COVID-19. Both conserved end residues are part of each CDR3. D genes are given only for firm matches. Part of the rows lack a size; the others show once, few, many or a class for expanded clones.

clone_size: NA; d_call: TRBD1; v_call: TRBV5-1; j_call: TRBJ2-2; cdr3_length: 15; cdr3_aa: CASRTGTGSVGELFF; cdr3_nt: TGCGCCAGCAGGACCGGGACAGGGAGTGTCGGGGAGCTGTTTTTT
clone_size: NA; d_call: NA; v_call: TRBV7-6; j_call: TRBJ1-2; cdr3_length: 15; cdr3_aa: CASSLAAGPRYGYTF; cdr3_nt: TGTGCCAGCAGCTTAGCGGCAGGCCCCCGCTATGGCTACACCTTC
clone_size: once; d_call: TRBD1; v_call: TRBV19; j_call: TRBJ1-1; cdr3_length: 18; cdr3_aa: CASSIGGWFDRAGTEAFF; cdr3_nt: TGTGCCAGTAGTATAGGGGGGTGGTTCGACAGGGCGGGAACTGAAGCTTTCTTT
clone_size: NA; d_call: NA; v_call: TRBV24-1; j_call: TRBJ2-2; cdr3_length: 14; cdr3_aa: CATSVHRFVGELFF; cdr3_nt: TGTGCCACCAGTGTTCACAGGTTTGTCGGGGAGCTGTTTTTT
clone_size: NA; d_call: NA; v_call: TRBV5-1; j_call: TRBJ1-1; cdr3_length: 15; cdr3_aa: CASSRDSLMNTEAFF; cdr3_nt: TGCGCCAGCAGCCGAGACAGTCTAATGAACACTGAAGCTTTCTTT
clone_size: NA; d_call: NA; v_call: TRBV28; j_call: TRBJ2-7; cdr3_length: 17; cdr3_aa: CASSFFTSTIASYEQYF; cdr3_nt: TGTGCCAGCAGTTTTTTTACCAGCACTATTGCCTCCTACGAGCAGTACTTC
clone_size: NA; d_call: NA; v_call: TRBV3-1/TRBV3-2; j_call: TRBJ2-6; cdr3_length: 15; cdr3_aa: CASSQGRAGANVLTF; cdr3_nt: TGTGCCAGCAGCCAAGGGAGGGCTGGGGCCAACGTCCTGACTTTC
clone_size: NA; d_call: TRBD1; v_call: TRBV6-6; j_call: TRBJ2-7; cdr3_length: 14; cdr3_aa: CASSYKQGAIEQYF; cdr3_nt: TGTGCCAGCAGTTATAAACAGGGGGCGATCGAGCAGTACTTC
clone_size: NA; d_call: NA; v_call: TRBV18; j_call: TRBJ2-2; cdr3_length: 15; cdr3_aa: CASSPQGPDTGELFF; cdr3_nt: TGTGCCAGCTCACCTCAGGGCCCGGACACCGGGGAGCTGTTTTTT
clone_size: NA; d_call: NA; v_call: TRBV3-1/TRBV3-2; j_call: TRBJ1-1; cdr3_length: 14; cdr3_aa: CASSPFPGNTEAFF; cdr3_nt: TGTGCCAGCAGCCCATTCCCAGGCAACACTGAAGCTTTCTTT
clone_size: NA; d_call: TRBD1; v_call: TRBV5-1; j_call: TRBJ2-5; cdr3_length: 15; cdr3_aa: CASSQTGGAWETQYF; cdr3_nt: TGCGCCAGCAGCCAGACAGGGGGTGCGTGGGAGACCCAGTACTTC
clone_size: NA; d_call: NA; v_call: TRBV5-1; j_call: TRBJ2-3; cdr3_length: 14; cdr3_aa: CASSLVASADTQYF; cdr3_nt: TGCGCCAGCAGCTTGGTGGCTAGTGCAGATACGCAGTATTTT
clone_size: NA; d_call: TRBD2; v_call: TRBV18; j_call: TRBJ2-1; cdr3_length: 15; cdr3_aa: CASSPPLAGADEQFF; cdr3_nt: TGTGCCAGCTCACCACCCCTAGCGGGAGCTGATGAGCAGTTCTTC
clone_size: NA; d_call: TRBD1; v_call: TRBV6-6; j_call: TRBJ1-2; cdr3_length: 15; cdr3_aa: CASRRTGTGDYGYTF; cdr3_nt: TGTGCCAGCAGGCGCACCGGGACAGGCGACTATGGCTACACCTTC
clone_size: NA; d_call: NA; v_call: TRBV25-1; j_call: TRBJ1-2; cdr3_length: 14; cdr3_aa: CASSEESSGPFYTF; cdr3_nt: TGTGCCAGCAGTGAGGAGTCGAGTGGCCCCTTCTACACCTTC
clone_size: NA; d_call: NA; v_call: TRBV27; j_call: TRBJ2-1; cdr3_length: 15; cdr3_aa: CASRTGTISYNEQFF; cdr3_nt: TGTGCCAGCAGAACCGGGACAATCTCCTACAATGAGCAGTTCTTC
clone_size: NA; d_call: NA; v_call: TRBV7-9; j_call: TRBJ1-2; cdr3_length: 14; cdr3_aa: CASSLMVRGGGYTF; cdr3_nt: TGTGCCAGCAGCTTAATGGTTCGGGGTGGCGGCTACACCTTC
clone_size: NA; d_call: NA; v_call: TRBV28; j_call: TRBJ1-1; cdr3_length: 12; cdr3_aa: CASRPLGAEAFF; cdr3_nt: TGTGCCAGTCGCCCTCTAGGGGCTGAAGCTTTCTTT
clone_size: few; d_call: NA; v_call: TRBV7-9; j_call: TRBJ1-6; cdr3_length: 16; cdr3_aa: CASSLGAGFYNSPLHF; cdr3_nt: TGTGCCAGCAGCTTAGGGGCAGGGTTCTATAATTCACCCCTCCACTTT
clone_size: NA; d_call: NA; v_call: TRBV28; j_call: TRBJ2-6; cdr3_length: 16; cdr3_aa: CASSFDQSTRGNVLTF; cdr3_nt: TGTGCCAGCAGTTTTGACCAGTCCACTCGGGGCAACGTCCTGACTTTC
clone_size: NA; d_call: NA; v_call: TRBV7-2; j_call: TRBJ2-5; cdr3_length: 14; cdr3_aa: CASSLTLAGETQYF; cdr3_nt: TGTGCCAGCAGCTTGACACTAGCTGGGGAGACCCAGTACTTC
clone_size: NA; d_call: NA; v_call: TRBV6-5; j_call: TRBJ2-7; cdr3_length: 15; cdr3_aa: CASSYGEGGPYEQYF; cdr3_nt: TGTGCCAGCAGTTACGGGGAGGGGGGCCCCTACGAGCAGTACTTC
clone_size: NA; d_call: NA; v_call: TRBV9; j_call: TRBJ2-7; cdr3_length: 15; cdr3_aa: CASSVGDGRIHEQYF; cdr3_nt: TGTGCCAGCAGCGTCGGGGATGGAAGAATCCACGAGCAGTACTTC
clone_size: NA; d_call: TRBD2; v_call: TRBV7-9; j_call: TRBJ2-1; cdr3_length: 15; cdr3_aa: CASLAGGRLYNEQFF; cdr3_nt: TGTGCCAGCTTAGCGGGAGGCCGCTTATACAATGAGCAGTTCTTC
clone_size: NA; d_call: NA; v_call: TRBV7-2; j_call: TRBJ1-5; cdr3_length: 16; cdr3_aa: CASSLVGRGSNQPQHF; cdr3_nt: TGTGCCAGCAGCTTAGTCGGTAGGGGAAGCAATCAGCCCCAGCATTTT
clone_size: NA; d_call: NA; v_call: TRBV6-5; j_call: TRBJ1-1; cdr3_length: 14; cdr3_aa: CASQRGSMNTEAFF; cdr3_nt: TGTGCCAGCCAAAGAGGGTCCATGAACACTGAAGCTTTCTTT
clone_size: NA; d_call: NA; v_call: TRBV6-5; j_call: TRBJ1-2; cdr3_length: 12; cdr3_aa: CATGGVGYGYTF; cdr3_nt: TGTGCCACCGGCGGGGTTGGCTATGGCTACACCTTC
clone_size: hyperexpanded; d_call: TRBD2; v_call: TRBV29-1; j_call: TRBJ2-7; cdr3_length: 16; cdr3_aa: CSVETSGRAYRYEQYF; cdr3_nt: TGCAGCGTTGAAACTAGCGGGAGGGCCTATCGCTACGAGCAGTACTTC
clone_size: NA; d_call: NA; v_call: TRBV24-1; j_call: TRBJ1-2; cdr3_length: 13; cdr3_aa: CATSKGHSGGYTF; cdr3_nt: TGTGCCACCAGCAAGGGTCACAGCGGTGGCTACACCTTC
clone_size: NA; d_call: NA; v_call: TRBV3-1/TRBV3-2; j_call: TRBJ1-2; cdr3_length: 14; cdr3_aa: CASSPGGRNYGYTF; cdr3_nt: TGTGCCAGCAGCCCTGGGGGCAGAAACTATGGCTACACCTTC
clone_size: NA; d_call: NA; v_call: TRBV7-9; j_call: TRBJ1-3; cdr3_length: 16; cdr3_aa: CASSLSGGAAGNTIYF; cdr3_nt: TGTGCCAGCAGCTTATCTGGGGGGGCGGCCGGAAACACCATATATTTT
clone_size: NA; d_call: TRBD1; v_call: TRBV30; j_call: TRBJ1-5; cdr3_length: 13; cdr3_aa: CACRRGVNQPQHF; cdr3_nt: TGTGCCTGCCGCAGGGGGGTCAATCAGCCCCAGCATTTT
clone_size: NA; d_call: TRBD1; v_call: TRBV2; j_call: TRBJ2-7; cdr3_length: 15; cdr3_aa: CASSEGGTASYEQYF; cdr3_nt: TGTGCCAGCAGTGAAGGGGGGACAGCTTCTTACGAGCAGTACTTC
clone_size: NA; d_call: NA; v_call: TRBV7-8; j_call: TRBJ1-3; cdr3_length: 14; cdr3_aa: CASREQSSGNTIYF; cdr3_nt: TGTGCCAGCAGAGAACAGTCCTCTGGAAACACCATATATTTT
clone_size: NA; d_call: TRBD2; v_call: TRBV11-2; j_call: TRBJ2-1; cdr3_length: 17; cdr3_aa: CASSSGTSGRARNEQFF; cdr3_nt: TGTGCCAGCAGCTCGGGGACTAGCGGGAGGGCCCGGAATGAGCAGTTCTTC
clone_size: NA; d_call: NA; v_call: TRBV5-5; j_call: TRBJ1-1; cdr3_length: 14; cdr3_aa: CASSLHTKNTEAFF; cdr3_nt: TGTGCCAGCAGCTTACACACTAAGAACACTGAAGCTTTCTTT
clone_size: once; d_call: TRBD2; v_call: TRBV27; j_call: TRBJ2-2; cdr3_length: 14; cdr3_aa: CASRLAARTGELFF; cdr3_nt: TGTGCCAGCAGGCTAGCGGCCCGGACCGGGGAGCTGTTTTTT
clone_size: NA; d_call: NA; v_call: TRBV19; j_call: TRBJ1-5; cdr3_length: 15; cdr3_aa: CASSMVSVFNQPQHF; cdr3_nt: TGTGCCAGTAGTATGGTTTCAGTATTCAATCAGCCCCAGCATTTT
clone_size: NA; d_call: NA; v_call: TRBV18; j_call: TRBJ2-3; cdr3_length: 14; cdr3_aa: CASSPGTPTDTQYF; cdr3_nt: TGTGCCAGCTCACCAGGGACTCCCACAGATACGCAGTATTTT
clone_size: NA; d_call: TRBD2; v_call: TRBV4-1; j_call: TRBJ2-1; cdr3_length: 16; cdr3_aa: CASSQDGTSAYNEQFF; cdr3_nt: TGCGCCAGCAGCCAGGACGGGACTAGCGCGTACAATGAGCAGTTCTTC
clone_size: NA; d_call: TRBD1; v_call: TRBV9; j_call: TRBJ2-5; cdr3_length: 17; cdr3_aa: CASTRRPTGTGAETQYF; cdr3_nt: TGTGCCAGCACCCGACGCCCAACCGGGACAGGGGCCGAGACCCAGTACTTC